Listed below are T cell receptor beta chains from one sample, sequenced in a study of T cells in Graves' hyperthyroidism and ophthalmopathy. One entry per CDR3 protein results from TCRdb running MiXCR on the multiplex PCR reads. The data contain 560,000 or so distinct CDR3 sequences, 15% to 20% of them seen just once; the ten biggest clones take up around 50%. The material sequenced was blood. The receptor set was obtained from a man aged 35 to 55 with Graves' ophthalmopathy. The CDR3 runs from the conserved cysteine through the conserved F or W. The D gene is left open where the match is weak. Not all rows give a size; the values are once, few, many and, for expanded clones, a class.

v_gene	j_gene	d_gene	abundance	CDR3nt	CDR3aa
TRBV7-9	TRBJ2-5	.	.	TGTGCCAGCAGCTTAGCGATGGGATCTCAGTACTTC	CASSLAMGSQYF
TRBV30	TRBJ2-2	.	many	TGTGCCTGGAGTGAAAGATACACCGGGGAGCTGTTTTTT	CAWSERYTGELFF
TRBV4-1	TRBJ2-7	.	.	TGCGCCAGCAGCCCCGGAAGGAGGGCGGGGGCCTCCTACGAGCAGTACTTC	CASSPGRRAGASYEQYF
TRBV28	TRBJ2-7	.	many	TGTGCCAGCAGCCCCGTGGCCTCCAATGCCCATTCCTACGAGCAGTACTTC	CASSPVASNAHSYEQYF
TRBV29-1	TRBJ2-5	.	.	TGCAGCGTTGCCGGTCAAGAGACCCAGTACTTC	CSVAGQETQYF
TRBV29-1	TRBJ2-3	TRBD1	.	TGCAGCCTTCGGGGCGCCGAACAGGGGAAGCAGTATTTT	CSLRGAEQGKQYF
TRBV3-1	TRBJ1-4	.	.	TGTGCCAGCAGCCAGGGACGTCAAGGTGAAAAACTGTTTTTT	CASSQGRQGEKLFF
TRBV20-1	TRBJ1-3	.	.	TGCAGTGCTAGGGACAGTCCCTCTGGAAACACCATATATTTT	CSARDSPSGNTIYF
TRBV3-1	TRBJ1-2	.	.	TGTGCCAGCAGCCGCCGGGGCGTTGACTATGGCTACACCTTC	CASSRRGVDYGYTF
TRBV7-9	TRBJ2-2	TRBD1	many	TGTGCCAGCAGCTTGGGACAGGGAGGCACCGGGGAGCTGTTTTTT	CASSLGQGGTGELFF
TRBV7-9	TRBJ2-5	TRBD2	.	TGTGCCAGCAGCGGGTGGGGGGGACAGTACTTC	CASSGWGGQYF
TRBV5-1	TRBJ2-3	.	many	TGCGCCAGCAGCGAACCACAGGGTCCAGATACGCAGTATTTT	CASSEPQGPDTQYF
TRBV6-1	TRBJ2-2	TRBD2	few	TGTGCCATCGCGTCGTGGGGGACTAGCGGGACCGGGGAGCTGTTTTTT	CAIASWGTSGTGELFF
TRBV28	TRBJ1-2	.	many	TGTGCCAGCAGTTTCCGGGGGTATGGCTACACCTTC	CASSFRGYGYTF
TRBV20-1	TRBJ2-3	TRBD2	once	TGCAGTGCTAGTTCTAGCGGGAGGGAGGTAAATACGCAGTATTTT	CSASSSGREVNTQYF
TRBV3-1	TRBJ2-3	.	.	TGTGCCAGCAGCCAAGGGATGTTGGAGGATACGCAGTATTTT	CASSQGMLEDTQYF
TRBV20-1	TRBJ2-7	TRBD2	many	TGCAGTGCTAGCCGCGGACTAGCGGGCTCCTACGAGCAGTACTTC	CSASRGLAGSYEQYF
TRBV2	TRBJ2-3	.	few	TGTGCCAGCAGTGCCGAGGACAATCAATCAGATACGCAGTATTTT	CASSAEDNQSDTQYF
TRBV18	TRBJ2-5	TRBD2	.	TGTGCCAGCTCCGGACTAGCGTGGGAGACCCAGTACTTC	CASSGLAWETQYF